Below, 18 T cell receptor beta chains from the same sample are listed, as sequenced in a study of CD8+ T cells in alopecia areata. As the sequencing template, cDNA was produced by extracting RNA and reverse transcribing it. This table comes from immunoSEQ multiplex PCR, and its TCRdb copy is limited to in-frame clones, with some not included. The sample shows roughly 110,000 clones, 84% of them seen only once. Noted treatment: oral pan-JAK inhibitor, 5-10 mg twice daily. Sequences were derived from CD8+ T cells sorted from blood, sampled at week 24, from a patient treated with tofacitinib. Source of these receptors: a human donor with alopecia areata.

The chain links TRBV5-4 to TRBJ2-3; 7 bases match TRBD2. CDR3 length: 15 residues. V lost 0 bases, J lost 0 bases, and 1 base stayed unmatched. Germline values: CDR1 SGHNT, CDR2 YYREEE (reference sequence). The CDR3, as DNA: TGTGCCAGCAGCTTGGCCGGGGGGAGCACAGATACGCAGTATTTT. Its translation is CASSLAGGSTDTQYF. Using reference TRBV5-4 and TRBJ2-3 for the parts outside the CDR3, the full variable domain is ETGVTQSPTHLIKTRGQQVTLRCSSQSGHNTVSWYQQALGQGPQFIFQYYREEENGRGNFPPRFSGLQFPNYSSELNVNALELDDSALYLCASSLAGGSTDTQYFGPGTRLTVL.

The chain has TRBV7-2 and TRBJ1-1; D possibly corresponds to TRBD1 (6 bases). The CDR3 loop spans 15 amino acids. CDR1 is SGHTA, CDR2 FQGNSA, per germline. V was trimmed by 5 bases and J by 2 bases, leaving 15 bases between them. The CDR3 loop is CASSPDDRPNTEAFF. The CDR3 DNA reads TGTGCCAGCAGCCCCGATGACAGGCCTAACACTGAAGCTTTCTTT.

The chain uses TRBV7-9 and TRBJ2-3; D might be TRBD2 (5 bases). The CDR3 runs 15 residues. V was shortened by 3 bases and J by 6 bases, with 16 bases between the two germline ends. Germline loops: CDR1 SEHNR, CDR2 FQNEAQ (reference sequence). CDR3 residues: CASSFLVTEEDTQYF. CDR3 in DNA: TGTGCCAGCAGCTTCCTGGTGACGGAGGAGGATACGCAGTATTTT. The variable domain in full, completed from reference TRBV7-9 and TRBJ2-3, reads DTGVSQNPRHKITKRGQNVTFRCDPISEHNRLYWYRQTLGQGPEFLTYFQNEAQLEKSRLLSDRFSAERPKGSFSTLEIQRTEQGDSAMYLCASSFLVTEEDTQYFGPGTRLTVL.

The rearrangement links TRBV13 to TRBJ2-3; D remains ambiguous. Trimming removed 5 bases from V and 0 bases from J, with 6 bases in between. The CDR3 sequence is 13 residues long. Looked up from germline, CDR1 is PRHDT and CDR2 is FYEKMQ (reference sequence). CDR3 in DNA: TGTGCCAGCAGCCCGAAAAGCACAGATACGCAGTATTTT. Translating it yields CASSPKSTDTQYF.

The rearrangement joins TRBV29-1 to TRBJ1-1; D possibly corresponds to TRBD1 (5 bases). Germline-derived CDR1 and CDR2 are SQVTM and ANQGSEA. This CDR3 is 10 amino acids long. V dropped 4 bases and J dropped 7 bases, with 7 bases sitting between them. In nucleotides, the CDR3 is TGCAGCGTTGTACAGGATGAAGCTTTCTTT. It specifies CSVVQDEAFF.

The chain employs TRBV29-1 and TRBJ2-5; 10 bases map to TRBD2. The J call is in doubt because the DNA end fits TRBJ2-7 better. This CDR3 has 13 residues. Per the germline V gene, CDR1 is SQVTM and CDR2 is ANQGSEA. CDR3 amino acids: CSAHSGGSYEQYF. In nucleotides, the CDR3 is TGCAGCGCTCATAGCGGGGGGTCCTACGAGCAGTACTTC.

CDR3 sequence (DNA): TGCGCCAGCAGCCAAGGGACACTAAGCAATCAGCCCCAGCATTTT. It encodes CASSQGTLSNQPQHF. The rearrangement links TRBV4-1 to TRBJ1-5; D is possibly TRBD1 (5 bases). The CDR3 runs 15 residues. Trimming took 1 base from V and 1 from J, leaving 8 bases between them. Germline values: CDR1 MGHRA, CDR2 YSYEKL.

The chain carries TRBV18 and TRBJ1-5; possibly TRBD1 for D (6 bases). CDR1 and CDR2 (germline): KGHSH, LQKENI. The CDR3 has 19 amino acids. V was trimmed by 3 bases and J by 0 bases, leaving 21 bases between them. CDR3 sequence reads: CASSPKPRGALLSNQPQHF. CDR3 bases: TGTGCCAGCTCACCGAAACCTCGGGGGGCCCTCCTTAGCAATCAGCCCCAGCATTTT.

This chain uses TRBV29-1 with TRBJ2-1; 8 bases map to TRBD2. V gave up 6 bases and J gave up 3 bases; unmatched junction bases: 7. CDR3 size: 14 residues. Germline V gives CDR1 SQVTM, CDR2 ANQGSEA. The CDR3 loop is CSVPFSGDYNEQFF. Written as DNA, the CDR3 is TGCAGCGTACCTTTTAGCGGGGACTACAATGAGCAGTTCTTC.

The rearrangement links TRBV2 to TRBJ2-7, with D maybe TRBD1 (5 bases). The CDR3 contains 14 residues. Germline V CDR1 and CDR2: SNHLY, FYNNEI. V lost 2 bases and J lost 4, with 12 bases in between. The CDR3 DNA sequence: TGTGCCAGCAGTGAATACGCAGGGAATTACGAGCAGTACTTC. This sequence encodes CASSEYAGNYEQYF.

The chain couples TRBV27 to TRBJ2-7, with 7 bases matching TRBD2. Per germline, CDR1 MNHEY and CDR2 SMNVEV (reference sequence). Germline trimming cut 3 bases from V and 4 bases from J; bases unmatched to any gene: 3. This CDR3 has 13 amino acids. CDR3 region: CASSLGGVYEQYF. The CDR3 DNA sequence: TGTGCCAGCAGTTTGGGGGGGGTTTACGAGCAGTACTTC.

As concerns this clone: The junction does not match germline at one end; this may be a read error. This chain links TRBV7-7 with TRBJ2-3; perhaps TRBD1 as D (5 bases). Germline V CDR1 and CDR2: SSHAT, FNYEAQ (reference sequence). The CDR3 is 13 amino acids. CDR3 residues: CASSRTTTDRQYF. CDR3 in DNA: TGTGCTAGCAGCCGGACCACTACAGACAGGCAGTATTTT.

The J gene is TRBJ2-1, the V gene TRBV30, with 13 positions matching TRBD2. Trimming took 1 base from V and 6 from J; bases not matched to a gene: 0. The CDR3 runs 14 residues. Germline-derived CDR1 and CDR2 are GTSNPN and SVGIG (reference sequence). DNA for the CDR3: TGTGCCTGGAGTGGGACTAGCGGGGGCAATGAGCAGTTCTTC. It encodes CAWSGTSGGNEQFF.

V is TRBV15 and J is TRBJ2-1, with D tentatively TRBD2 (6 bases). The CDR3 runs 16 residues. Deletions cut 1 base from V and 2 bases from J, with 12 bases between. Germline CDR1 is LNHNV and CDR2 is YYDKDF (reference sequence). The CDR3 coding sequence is TGTGCCACCAGCAGAGGAGTGGAGGGACCCTACAATGAGCAGTTCTTC. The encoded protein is CATSRGVEGPYNEQFF.

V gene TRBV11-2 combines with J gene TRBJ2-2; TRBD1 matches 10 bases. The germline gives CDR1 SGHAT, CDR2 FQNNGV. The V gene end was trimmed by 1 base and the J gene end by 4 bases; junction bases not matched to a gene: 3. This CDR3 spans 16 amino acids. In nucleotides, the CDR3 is TGTGCCAGCAGCTTAGGCGGGACAGGGGTCACCGGGGAGCTGTTTTTT. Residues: CASSLGGTGVTGELFF.

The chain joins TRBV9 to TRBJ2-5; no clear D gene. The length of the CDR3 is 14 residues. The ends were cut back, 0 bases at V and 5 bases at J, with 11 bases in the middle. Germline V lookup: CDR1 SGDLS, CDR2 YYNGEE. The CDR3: CASSVEGYAETQYF. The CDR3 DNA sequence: TGTGCCAGCAGCGTAGAAGGCTATGCGGAGACCCAGTACTTC.

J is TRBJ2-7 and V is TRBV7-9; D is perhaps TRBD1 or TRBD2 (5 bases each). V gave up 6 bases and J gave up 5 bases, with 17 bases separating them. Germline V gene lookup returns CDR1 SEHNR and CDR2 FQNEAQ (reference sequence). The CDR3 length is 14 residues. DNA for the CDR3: TGTGCCAGCAGTTCGGGACCCCACGGGAACGAGCAGTACTTC. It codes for CASSSGPHGNEQYF.

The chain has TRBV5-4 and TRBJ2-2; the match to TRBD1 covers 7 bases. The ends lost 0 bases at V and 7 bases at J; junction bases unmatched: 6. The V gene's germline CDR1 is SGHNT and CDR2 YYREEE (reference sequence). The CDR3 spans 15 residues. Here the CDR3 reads CASSLATGAIGELFF. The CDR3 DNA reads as TGTGCCAGCAGCTTGGCTACAGGGGCGATCGGGGAGCTGTTTTTT.